The 20 T cell receptor beta chains in this list originate from one sample, sequenced in a study of cytomegalovirus exposure and HLA in healthy donors. PCR amplification relied on 60 Vbeta primers (plus 13 Jbeta primers). Some clones are missing from TCRdb's copy, which holds only in-frame ones; the method was immunoSEQ multiplex PCR. The data hold about 110,000 clones, with around 75% observed a single time. Input material: PBMCs. Receptors were obtained from a man in his forties in good health and CMV-seronegative.

The chain combines TRBV5-1 with TRBJ2-5; 10 nucleotides agree with TRBD1. The DNA end is a closer match to TRBJ2-7, so the J assignment may be wrong. Germline V gene sequence: CDR1 SGHRS, CDR2 YFSETQ. The CDR3 is 17 residues long. CDR3 amino acids: CASSLDRGWDRGHEQYF. CDR3 nucleotides: TGCGCCAGCAGCTTGGATAGGGGCTGGGACAGGGGCCACGAGCAGTACTTC.

The CDR3 loop reads CASSPGQGGNPQTQYF. CDR3 sequence (DNA): TGCGCCAGCAGCCCCGGACAGGGGGGGAATCCGCAGACCCAGTACTTC. The chain couples TRBV5-1 to TRBJ2-5, with TRBD1 identical over 10 bases. Trimming cost V 4 bases and J 6 bases; bases outside gene matches: 12. This CDR3 region has 16 residues. CDR1 and CDR2 (germline): SGHRS, YFSETQ.

The rearrangement links TRBV7-9 to TRBJ2-3; 16 nucleotides line up with TRBD2. This CDR3 has 16 residues. Germline lookup yields CDR1 SEHNR and CDR2 FQNEAQ (reference sequence). V dropped 5 bases and J dropped 5; count of bases not matched to a gene: 4. The CDR3 region has the DNA TGTGCCAGCAGCATGGGACTAGCGGGAGGGCAAGATACGCAGTATTTT. As protein: CASSMGLAGGQDTQYF. Full variable domain (missing parts from reference TRBV7-9 and TRBJ2-3): DTGVSQNPRHKITKRGQNVTFRCDPISEHNRLYWYRQTLGQGPEFLTYFQNEAQLEKSRLLSDRFSAERPKGSFSTLEIQRTEQGDSAMYLCASSMGLAGGQDTQYFGPGTRLTVL.

The CDR3 region has the DNA TGTGCCAGCAGTTCGAGACAGGGTTATAATGAAAAACTGTTTTTT. It codes for CASSSRQGYNEKLFF. The chain recombines TRBV7-9 with TRBJ1-4; the match to TRBD1 covers 7 bases. Germline CDR1 is SEHNR and CDR2 is FQNEAQ (reference sequence). Germline trimming cut 6 bases from V and 4 bases from J; bases unmatched to any gene: 8. There are 15 residues in the CDR3. Using reference TRBV7-9 and TRBJ1-4 for the parts outside the CDR3, the full variable domain is DTGVSQNPRHKITKRGQNVTFRCDPISEHNRLYWYRQTLGQGPEFLTYFQNEAQLEKSRLLSDRFSAERPKGSFSTLEIQRTEQGDSAMYLCASSSRQGYNEKLFFGSGTQLSVL.

V usage is TRBV2 and J usage is TRBJ2-3; D unresolved. This CDR3 is 13 amino acids long. The germline V and J ends were trimmed by 4 bases and 0 bases, with 5 bases remaining between them. Germline loops: CDR1 SNHLY, CDR2 FYNNEI. The CDR3 sequence: CASSVISTDTQYF. Here the CDR3 DNA reads TGTGCCAGCAGTGTCATCAGCACAGATACGCAGTATTTT.

The J gene is TRBJ1-5, the V gene TRBV18; TRBD1 matches at 9 bases. Germline V gene data show CDR1 as KGHSH and CDR2 as LQKENI. There are 15 residues in the CDR3. V lost 3 bases and J lost 3; bases outside the gene matches: 3. The CDR3 sequence: CASSPGTGNNQPQHF. CDR3 in DNA: TGTGCCAGCTCACCTGGGACAGGGAACAATCAGCCCCAGCATTTT.

The genes are TRBV7-2 and TRBJ2-5; a weak D match, TRBD2 (6 bases). CDR1 SGHTA and CDR2 FQGNSA come from the germline V gene. The CDR3 totals 14 residues. V was shortened by 5 bases and J by 4 bases, with 14 bases between the two germline ends. The CDR3 sequence is CASSLGGAGETQYF. Written as DNA, the CDR3 is TGTGCCAGCAGCCTCGGCGGGGCGGGAGAGACCCAGTACTTC. Full variable domain (outside the CDR3, taken from reference TRBV7-2 and TRBJ2-5): GAGVSQSPSNKVTEKGKDVELRCDPISGHTALYWYRQSLGQGLEFLIYFQGNSAPDKSGLPSDRFSAERTGGSVSTLTIQRTQQEDSAVYLCASSLGGAGETQYFGPGTRLLVL.

This clone was seen more than once but under ten times. This chain connects TRBV4-3 to TRBJ1-1; 7 nucleotides line up with TRBD1. The CDR3 runs 17 residues. CDR1 and CDR2 (germline): LGHNA, YSLEER. V was pared by 0 bases and J by 0 bases, with 7 bases of the junction left unmatched. DNA of the CDR3: TGCGCCAGCAGCCAAGATTCCTCGACAGGGATGAACACTGAAGCTTTCTTT. Translated, it gives CASSQDSSTGMNTEAFF.

In nucleotides, the CDR3 is TGTGCCAGCAGTCTCGGGACAGTAGGTGGAGAGACCCAGTACTTC. Protein product: CASSLGTVGGETQYF. The gene calls are TRBV28 and TRBJ2-5, with TRBD1 matching 7 bases. Germline lookup yields CDR1 MDHEN and CDR2 SYDVKM. The CDR3 runs to 15 residues. Trimming cost V 5 bases and J 4 bases; bases outside gene matches: 10.

V is TRBV2 and J is TRBJ2-1; 11 nucleotides align to TRBD2. Germline trimming cut 5 bases from V and 6 bases from J; bases unmatched to any gene: 6. This CDR3 has 15 residues. Germline CDR1 reads SNHLY; CDR2 reads FYNNEI. The CDR3 nucleotides are TGTGCCAGCAGTTTAGCGGGAGGGCCGGGCAATGAGCAGTTCTTC. It translates to CASSLAGGPGNEQFF.

The chain has TRBV27 and TRBJ1-3; a possible D gene is TRBD1 (6 bases). Deletions cut 3 bases from V and 5 bases from J, with 17 bases between. Germline V gene lookup returns CDR1 MNHEY and CDR2 SMNVEV (reference sequence). The CDR3 has 16 residues. CDR3 residues: CASSFRATGDRNTIYF. The DNA for the CDR3 is TGTGCCAGCAGTTTTAGAGCGACAGGTGATCGAAACACCATATATTTT.

The chain couples TRBV6-5 to TRBJ2-7; 9 bases are a match to TRBD1. The CDR3 has 13 residues. CDR1 and CDR2 from the germline V gene are MNHEY and SVGAGI. V was clipped by 4 bases and J by 12 bases; unmatched bases: 10. The CDR3 protein is CASSSPGTGNPYF. CDR3 bases: TGTGCCAGCAGTTCTCCCGGGACAGGGAACCCGTACTTC.

V and J are TRBV15 and TRBJ2-1; TRBD1 is a possible D gene (7 bases). V was pared by 0 bases and J by 3 bases, with 9 bases between. This CDR3 spans 15 amino acids. CDR1 is LNHNV and CDR2 is YYDKDF in the germline V gene (reference sequence). In nucleotides, the CDR3 is TGTGCCACCAGCAGAGATCAGGGGGGCTACAATGAGCAGTTCTTC. It translates to CATSRDQGGYNEQFF. The full variable domain, completed using reference TRBV15 and TRBJ2-1, is DAMVIQNPRYQVTQFGKPVTLSCSQTLNHNVMYWYQQKSSQAPKLLFHYYDKDFNNEADTPDNFQSRRPNTSFCFLDIRSPGLGDTAMYLCATSRDQGGYNEQFFGPGTRLTVL.

The chain employs TRBV6-5 and TRBJ2-7; tentatively, D is TRBD1 (5 bases). The CDR3 has 15 residues. Trimming pared 4 bases from V and 4 bases from J, leaving 17 bases between. Germline CDR1 reads MNHEY; CDR2 reads SVGAGI. This CDR3 is CASSSAIQGIYEQYF. Written as DNA, the CDR3 is TGTGCCAGCAGTTCCGCCATCCAGGGAATATACGAGCAGTACTTC.

This clone was counted between two and nine times. The chain combines TRBV4-1 with TRBJ1-6; D call uncertain. V lost 0 bases and J 0 bases, leaving 15 bases between the germline ends. The CDR3 covers 19 residues. Germline V gene sequence: CDR1 MGHRA, CDR2 YSYEKL. For the CDR3, the DNA is TGCGCCAGCAGCCAAGATGGGCAGAGATTATACTCCTATAATTCACCCCTCCACTTT. Protein product: CASSQDGQRLYSYNSPLHF.

The chain joins TRBV4-3 to TRBJ2-3; TRBD2 agrees at 9 bases. The junction had 2 bases not matched to a gene; V was cut back by 0 bases and J by 1 base. Looked up from germline, CDR1 is LGHNA and CDR2 is YSLEER. The length of the CDR3 is 16 residues. The DNA for the CDR3 is TGCGCCAGCAGCCAAGAGGAGCGGGGGGGCACAGATACGCAGTATTTT. It is translated as CASSQEERGGTDTQYF.

The rearrangement uses TRBV27 and TRBJ2-7, with D possibly matching TRBD1 (6 bases). The CDR3 has 15 residues. V dropped 0 bases and J dropped 0 bases, with 9 bases sitting between them. Germline lookup yields CDR1 MNHEY and CDR2 SMNVEV (reference sequence). The CDR3: CASSLSLGASYEQYF. The CDR3 bases are TGTGCCAGCAGTTTATCTCTGGGGGCCTCCTACGAGCAGTACTTC.

The chain combines TRBV7-9 with TRBJ2-7; 7 bases line up with TRBD1. This CDR3 is 15 amino acids long. Germline V lookup: CDR1 SEHNR, CDR2 FQNEAQ (reference sequence). After removal of 1 base from V and 2 bases from J, the junction contained 5 bases not matched to a gene. The CDR3 sequence is CASSLGTGDTYEQYF. Here the CDR3 DNA reads TGTGCCAGCAGCTTAGGTACAGGGGATACCTACGAGCAGTACTTC.

The chain joins TRBV7-2 to TRBJ2-2; 8 bases match TRBD1. This CDR3 region has 14 residues. The germline CDR1 and CDR2 sequences are SGHTA and FQGNSA. CDR3 DNA sequence: TGTGGTGTCGGGACAGGCCTGAACACCGGGGAGCTGTTTTTT. This sequence encodes CGVGTGLNTGELFF.

This chain joins TRBV19 and TRBJ2-1; maybe TRBD2 (5 bases). V was clipped by 1 base and J by 7 bases, with 8 bases between them. There are 13 residues in the CDR3. CDR1 is LNHDA and CDR2 is SQIVND in the germline V gene (reference sequence). The CDR3 spells CASSIGAGNEQFF. CDR3 nucleotide sequence: TGTGCCAGTAGTATAGGGGCGGGTAATGAGCAGTTCTTC.